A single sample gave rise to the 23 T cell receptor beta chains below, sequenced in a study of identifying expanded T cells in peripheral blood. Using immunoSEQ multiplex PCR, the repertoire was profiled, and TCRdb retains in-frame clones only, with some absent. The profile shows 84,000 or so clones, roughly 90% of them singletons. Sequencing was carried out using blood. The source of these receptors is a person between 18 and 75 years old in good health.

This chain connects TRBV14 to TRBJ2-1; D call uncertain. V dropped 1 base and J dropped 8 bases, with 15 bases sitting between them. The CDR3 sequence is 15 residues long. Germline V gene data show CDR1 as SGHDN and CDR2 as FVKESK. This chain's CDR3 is CASSQVGRSGDEQFF. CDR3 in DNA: TGTGCCAGCAGCCAAGTAGGGCGGTCCGGCGATGAGCAGTTCTTC.

For the CDR3, the DNA is TGTGCCAGCTCACTTCGGACAGGGGGAGCAGATACGCAGTATTTT. This sequence encodes CASSLRTGGADTQYF. The chain links TRBV18 to TRBJ2-3; 10 nucleotides line up with TRBD1. Germline CDR1 and CDR2: KGHSH and LQKENI. CDR3 size: 15 residues. V dropped 4 bases and J dropped 4; count of bases not matched to a gene: 5.

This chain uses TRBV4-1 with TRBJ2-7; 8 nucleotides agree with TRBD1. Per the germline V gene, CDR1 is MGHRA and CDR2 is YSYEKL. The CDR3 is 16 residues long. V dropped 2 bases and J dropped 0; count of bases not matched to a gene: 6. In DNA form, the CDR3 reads TGCGCCAGCAGCCAACAAAACAGGGGGTTCTCCTACGAGCAGTACTTC. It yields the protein CASSQQNRGFSYEQYF.

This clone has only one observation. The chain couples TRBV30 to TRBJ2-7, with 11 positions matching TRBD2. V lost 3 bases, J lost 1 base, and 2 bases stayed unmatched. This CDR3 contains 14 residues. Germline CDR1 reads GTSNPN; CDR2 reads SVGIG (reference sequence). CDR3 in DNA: TGTGCCTGGAGCCGACTAGCGGGGTCCTACGAGCAGTACTTC. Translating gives CAWSRLAGSYEQYF.

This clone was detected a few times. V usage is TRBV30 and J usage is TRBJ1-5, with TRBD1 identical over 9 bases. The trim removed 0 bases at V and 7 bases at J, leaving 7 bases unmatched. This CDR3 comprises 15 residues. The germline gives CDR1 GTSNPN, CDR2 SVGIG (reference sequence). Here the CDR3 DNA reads TGTGCCTGGAGTGTACAGGGGGCTACTCAGCAGCCCCAGCATTTT. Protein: CAWSVQGATQQPQHF.

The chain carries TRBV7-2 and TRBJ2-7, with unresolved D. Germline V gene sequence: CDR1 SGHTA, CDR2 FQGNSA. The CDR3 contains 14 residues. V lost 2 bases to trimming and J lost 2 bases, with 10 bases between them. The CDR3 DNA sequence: TGTGCCAGCAGCTTAAACGAATTCACCTACGAGCAGTACTTC. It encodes CASSLNEFTYEQYF.

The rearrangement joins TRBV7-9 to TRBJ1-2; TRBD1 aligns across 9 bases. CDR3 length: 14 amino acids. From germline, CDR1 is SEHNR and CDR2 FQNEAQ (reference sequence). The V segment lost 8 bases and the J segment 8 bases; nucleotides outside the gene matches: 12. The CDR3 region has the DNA TGTGCCAGCCGACGAACAGGGGGCACAAGCGGCTACACCTTC. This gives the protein CASRRTGGTSGYTF. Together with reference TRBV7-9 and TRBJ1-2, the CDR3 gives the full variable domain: DTGVSQNPRHKITKRGQNVTFRCDPISEHNRLYWYRQTLGQGPEFLTYFQNEAQLEKSRLLSDRFSAERPKGSFSTLEIQRTEQGDSAMYLCASRRTGGTSGYTFGSGTRLTVV.

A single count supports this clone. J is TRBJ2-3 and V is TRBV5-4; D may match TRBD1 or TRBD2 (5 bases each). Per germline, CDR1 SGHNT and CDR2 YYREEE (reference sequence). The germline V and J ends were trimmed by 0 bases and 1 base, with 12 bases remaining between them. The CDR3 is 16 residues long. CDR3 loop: CASSLAGARGTDTQYF. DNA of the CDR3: TGTGCCAGCAGCTTGGCCGGGGCCCGAGGCACAGATACGCAGTATTTT.

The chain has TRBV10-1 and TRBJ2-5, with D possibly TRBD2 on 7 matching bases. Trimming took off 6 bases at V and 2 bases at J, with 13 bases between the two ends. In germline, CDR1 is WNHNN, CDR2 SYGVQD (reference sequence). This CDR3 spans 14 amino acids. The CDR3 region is CASSPGGPQETQYF. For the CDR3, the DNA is TGCGCCAGCAGCCCCGGGGGGCCGCAAGAGACCCAGTACTTC.

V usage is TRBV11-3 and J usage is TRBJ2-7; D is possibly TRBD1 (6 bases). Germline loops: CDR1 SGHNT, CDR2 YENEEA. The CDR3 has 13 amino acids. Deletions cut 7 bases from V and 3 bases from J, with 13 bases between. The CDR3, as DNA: TGTGCCAGCATTGGTGTACAGGGCTACGAGCAGTACTTC. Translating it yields CASIGVQGYEQYF. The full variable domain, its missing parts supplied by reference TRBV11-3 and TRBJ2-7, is EAGVVQSPRYKIIEKKQPVAFWCNPISGHNTLYWYLQNLGQGPELLIRYENEEAVDDSQLPKDRFSAERLKGVDSTLKIQPAELGDSAVYLCASIGVQGYEQYFGPGTRLTVT.

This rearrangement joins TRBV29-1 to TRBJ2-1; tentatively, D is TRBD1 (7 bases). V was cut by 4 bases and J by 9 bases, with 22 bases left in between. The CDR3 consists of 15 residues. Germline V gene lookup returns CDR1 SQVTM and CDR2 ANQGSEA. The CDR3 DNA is TGCAGCGTTGGAGGGGGCCAGGGAGGAGTAACTGAGCAGTTCTTC. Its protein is CSVGGGQGGVTEQFF.

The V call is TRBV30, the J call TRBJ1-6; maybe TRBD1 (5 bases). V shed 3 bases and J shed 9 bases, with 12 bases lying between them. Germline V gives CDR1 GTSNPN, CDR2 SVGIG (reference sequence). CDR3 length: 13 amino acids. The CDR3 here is CAWRGRDGSPLHF. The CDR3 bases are TGTGCCTGGAGAGGCAGGGACGGTTCACCCCTCCACTTT.

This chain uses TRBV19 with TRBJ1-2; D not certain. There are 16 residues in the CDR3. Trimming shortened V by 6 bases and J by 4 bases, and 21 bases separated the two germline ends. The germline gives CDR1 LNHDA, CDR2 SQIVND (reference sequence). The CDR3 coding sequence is TGTGCCAGTAGAAATCCTTTGACTGGAACCCGCTATGGCTACACCTTC. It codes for CASRNPLTGTRYGYTF.

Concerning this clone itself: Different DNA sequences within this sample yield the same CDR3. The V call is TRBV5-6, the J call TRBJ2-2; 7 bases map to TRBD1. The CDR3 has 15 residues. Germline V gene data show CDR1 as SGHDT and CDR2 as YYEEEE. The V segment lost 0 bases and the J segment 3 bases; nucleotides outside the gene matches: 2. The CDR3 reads CASSLVQGDTGELFF. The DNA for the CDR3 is TGTGCCAGCAGCTTGGTTCAGGGGGACACCGGGGAGCTGTTTTTT.

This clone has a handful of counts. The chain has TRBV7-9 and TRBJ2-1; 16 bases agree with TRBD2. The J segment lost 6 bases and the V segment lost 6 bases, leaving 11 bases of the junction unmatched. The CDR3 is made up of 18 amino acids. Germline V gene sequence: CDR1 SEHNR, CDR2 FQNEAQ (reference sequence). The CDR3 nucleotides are TGTGCCAGCAGGTCCGGGACTAGCGGGAGGGCCAGCCCCAATGAGCAGTTCTTC. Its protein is CASRSGTSGRASPNEQFF.

The CDR3 nucleotides read TGCGCCAGCAGCTTAAGAGGCTACGAGCAGTACTTC. Protein product: CASSLRGYEQYF. J is TRBJ2-7 and V is TRBV5-1; D uncertain. V was cut by 2 bases and J by 3 bases, with 6 bases left in between. Per the germline V gene, CDR1 is SGHRS and CDR2 is YFSETQ. The CDR3 runs to 12 residues. Full variable domain (rest looked up from reference TRBV5-1 and TRBJ2-7): KAGVTQTPRYLIKTRGQQVTLSCSPISGHRSVSWYQQTPGQGLQFLFEYFSETQRNKGNFPGRFSGRQFSNSRSEMNVSTLELGDSALYLCASSLRGYEQYFGPGTRLTVT.

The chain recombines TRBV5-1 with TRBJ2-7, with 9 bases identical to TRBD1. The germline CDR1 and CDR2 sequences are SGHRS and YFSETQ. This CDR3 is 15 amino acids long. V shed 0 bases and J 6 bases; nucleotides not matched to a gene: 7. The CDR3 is CASSLDGQGTREQYF. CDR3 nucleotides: TGCGCCAGCAGCTTGGATGGACAGGGGACTCGCGAGCAGTACTTC.

In nucleotides, the CDR3 is TGTGCCAGCAGCTTGGGGACAGGGAGAGGGCAGTACTTC. Protein sequence: CASSLGTGRGQYF. The V gene is TRBV5-6, the J gene TRBJ2-7, with 8 bases matching TRBD1. V shed 0 bases, J shed 9 bases, and the junction held 5 bases outside the gene matches. The CDR3 has 13 amino acids. Germline lookup yields CDR1 SGHDT and CDR2 YYEEEE.

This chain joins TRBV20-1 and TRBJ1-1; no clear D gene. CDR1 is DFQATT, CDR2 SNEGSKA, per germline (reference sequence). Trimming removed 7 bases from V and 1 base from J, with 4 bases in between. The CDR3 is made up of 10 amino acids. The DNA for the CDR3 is TGCAGTGATCGGAACACTGAAGCTTTCTTT. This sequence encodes CSDRNTEAFF.

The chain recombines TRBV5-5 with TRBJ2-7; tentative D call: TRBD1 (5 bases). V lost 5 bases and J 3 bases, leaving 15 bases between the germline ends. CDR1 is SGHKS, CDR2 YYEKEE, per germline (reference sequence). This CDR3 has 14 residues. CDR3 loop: CASSKDSVVYEQYF. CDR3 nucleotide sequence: TGTGCCAGCAGTAAAGACAGTGTGGTCTACGAGCAGTACTTC.

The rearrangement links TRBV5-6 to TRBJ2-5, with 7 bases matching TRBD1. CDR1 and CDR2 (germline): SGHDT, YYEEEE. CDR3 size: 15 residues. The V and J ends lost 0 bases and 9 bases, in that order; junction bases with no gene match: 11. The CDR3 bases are TGTGCCAGCAGCTTGGAGACACGAGGGGGCGGGTCCCAGTACTTC. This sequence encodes CASSLETRGGGSQYF.

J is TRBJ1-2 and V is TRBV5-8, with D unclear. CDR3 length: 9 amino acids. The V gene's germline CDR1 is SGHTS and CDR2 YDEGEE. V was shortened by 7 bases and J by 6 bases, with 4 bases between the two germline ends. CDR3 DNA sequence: TGTGCCAGCCCCAATGGCTACACCTTC. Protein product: CASPNGYTF. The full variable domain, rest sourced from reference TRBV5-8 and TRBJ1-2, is EAGVTQSPTHLIKTRGQQATLRCSPISGHTSVYWYQQALGLGLQFLLWYDEGEERNRGNFPPRFSGRQFPNYSSELNVNALELEDSALYLCASPNGYTFGSGTRLTVV.

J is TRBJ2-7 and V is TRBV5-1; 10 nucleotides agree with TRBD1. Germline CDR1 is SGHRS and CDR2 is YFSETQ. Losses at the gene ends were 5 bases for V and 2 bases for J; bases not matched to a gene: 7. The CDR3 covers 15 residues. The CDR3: CASRSGTGVPYEQYF. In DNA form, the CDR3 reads TGCGCCAGCAGAAGCGGGACAGGGGTTCCCTACGAGCAGTACTTC.